Below, 26 T cell receptor beta chains from the same sample are listed, as sequenced in a study of blood T cell repertoires in COVID-19. The repertoire was sequenced with immunoSEQ multiplex PCR; TCRdb's copy has only in-frame clones and lacks some. The sample contains a few hundred thousand clones, 80% to 85% of which appear only once. Sequenced material: peripheral blood. Receptors were obtained from a woman aged 40 to 50 who had recovered from COVID-19.

The V call is TRBV7-8, the J call TRBJ1-2; 7 bases match TRBD1. CDR1 and CDR2 from the germline V gene are SGHVS and FQNEAQ. This CDR3 has 15 residues. The trim removed 1 base at V and 1 base at J, leaving 3 bases unmatched. The CDR3 region has the DNA TGTGCCAGCAGCTTAGGGGACAGCGTTAACTATGGCTACACCTTC. Translated, it gives CASSLGDSVNYGYTF.

The table lists this clone with a count of one. The gene calls are TRBV5-1 and TRBJ2-1; maybe TRBD2 (6 bases). V was pared by 4 bases and J by 6 bases, with 17 bases between. Germline V CDR1 and CDR2: SGHRS, YFSETQ. The CDR3 runs 15 residues. DNA of the CDR3: TGCGCCAGCAGCATTAGCGGCTTGGGAGTCAATGAGCAGTTCTTC. Translated, it gives CASSISGLGVNEQFF. Supplemented by reference TRBV5-1 and TRBJ2-1, the full variable domain reads KAGVTQTPRYLIKTRGQQVTLSCSPISGHRSVSWYQQTPGQGLQFLFEYFSETQRNKGNFPGRFSGRQFSNSRSEMNVSTLELGDSALYLCASSISGLGVNEQFFGPGTRLTVL.

The chain recombines TRBV2 with TRBJ1-4, with 7 bases matching TRBD1. Germline assignment: CDR1 SNHLY and CDR2 FYNNEI. The CDR3 totals 15 residues. With V trimmed by 6 bases and J by 8 bases, 12 bases remained unmatched. The chain's CDR3 is CASSQEGAGREKLFF. In DNA, the CDR3 is TGTGCCAGCAGCCAAGAGGGGGCAGGTAGAGAAAAACTGTTTTTT.

V usage is TRBV30 and J usage is TRBJ1-1; tentatively, D is TRBD1 (6 bases). CDR1 is GTSNPN, CDR2 SVGIG, per germline (reference sequence). The CDR3 is 14 amino acids. V was shortened by 7 bases and J by 1 base, with 16 bases between the two germline ends. The CDR3 protein is CASEQGLKNTEAFF. The CDR3, as DNA: TGTGCCTCTGAACAGGGTTTAAAGAACACTGAAGCTTTCTTT.

This chain joins TRBV15 and TRBJ2-7; D possibly corresponds to TRBD2 (6 bases). The CDR3 covers 16 residues. Trimming took 0 bases from V and 3 from J, leaving 15 bases between them. The germline gives CDR1 LNHNV, CDR2 YYDKDF (reference sequence). CDR3 nucleotides: TGTGCCACCAGCAGAGACGCCTTCCGGCGGGACTACGAGCAGTACTTC. This sequence encodes CATSRDAFRRDYEQYF.

The chain joins TRBV2 to TRBJ2-5; perhaps TRBD1 as D (5 bases). In germline, CDR1 is SNHLY, CDR2 FYNNEI. The V end lost 3 bases, the J end lost 5 bases, and 13 bases lay between the germline ends. This CDR3 region has 14 residues. The CDR3 DNA reads as TGTGCCAGCAGTGAGTACAGGAACGGGGAGACCCAGTACTTC. Its protein is CASSEYRNGETQYF. The full variable domain, completed using reference TRBV2 and TRBJ2-5, is EPEVTQTPSHQVTQMGQEVILRCVPISNHLYFYWYRQILGQKVEFLVSFYNNEISEKSEIFDDQFSVERPDGSNFTLKIRSTKLEDSAMYFCASSEYRNGETQYFGPGTRLLVL.

The V and J genes are TRBV2 and TRBJ2-7; a possible D gene is TRBD1 (6 bases). Trimming shortened V by 6 bases and J by 1 base, and 13 bases separated the two germline ends. This CDR3 spans 14 amino acids. Germline values: CDR1 SNHLY, CDR2 FYNNEI. CDR3 in amino acids: CASRTRQVSYEQYF. Written as DNA, the CDR3 is TGTGCCAGCAGAACAAGACAGGTATCCTACGAGCAGTACTTC.

The CDR3 loop reads CASSGGTSGYEQYF. The CDR3 coding sequence is TGCGCCAGCAGCGGCGGGACTAGCGGCTACGAGCAGTACTTC. The rearrangement joins TRBV5-1 to TRBJ2-7, with 11 bases fitting TRBD2. CDR1 SGHRS and CDR2 YFSETQ come from the germline V gene. The CDR3 spans 14 residues. J lost 3 bases, V lost 4 bases, and 3 bases had no gene match.

The chain combines TRBV28 with TRBJ1-3, with 8 bases identical to TRBD1. J was trimmed by 2 bases and V by 5 bases; bases with no gene match: 5. CDR1 is MDHEN, CDR2 SYDVKM, per germline. The CDR3 loop spans 15 amino acids. DNA of the CDR3: TGTGCCAGCAGTGTTACAGGGGGTCCTGGAAACACCATATATTTT. Protein product: CASSVTGGPGNTIYF.

The J gene is TRBJ2-7, the V gene TRBV6-5; 7 bases fit TRBD1. CDR3 length: 15 residues. Germline trimming cut 4 bases from V and 4 bases from J; bases unmatched to any gene: 10. CDR1 is MNHEY, CDR2 SVGAGI, per germline. CDR3 sequence (DNA): TGTGCCAGCAGTTGGCAAGACAGGGTTAATTACGAGCAGTACTTC. Protein product: CASSWQDRVNYEQYF.

The rearrangement uses TRBV12-3 or TRBV12-4 and TRBJ1-5, with TRBD1 matching over 8 bases. This CDR3 contains 13 residues. V shed 3 bases, J shed 7 bases, and the junction held 2 bases outside the gene matches. The CDR3 nucleotides read TGTGCCAGCAGTTTTCAGGGGGCGCAGCCCCAGCATTTT. Protein sequence: CASSFQGAQPQHF.

The gene calls are TRBV23-1 and TRBJ1-4; D gene ambiguous. TRBV23-1 is flagged as an ORF with uncertain function. This CDR3 is built from 14 residues. Trimming removed 6 bases from V and 4 bases from J, with 12 bases in between. Here the CDR3 reads CASSPPGVNEKLFF. CDR3 nucleotide sequence: TGCGCCAGCAGCCCGCCGGGAGTTAATGAAAAACTGTTTTTT.

The V and J genes are TRBV9 and TRBJ2-3; D not resolved. Germline CDR1 reads SGDLS; CDR2 reads YYNGEE. The CDR3 has 13 amino acids. Trimming shortened V by 5 bases and J by 12 bases, and 19 bases separated the two germline ends. The CDR3 DNA is TGTGCCAGCAGTCGAGGCAAGTCCAACGAACAGTATTTT. It yields the protein CASSRGKSNEQYF. The full variable domain, completed using reference TRBV9 and TRBJ2-3, is DSGVTQTPKHLITATGQRVTLRCSPRSGDLSVYWYQQSLDQGLQFLIQYYNGEERAKGNILERFSAQQFPDLHSELNLSSLELGDSALYFCASSRGKSNEQYFGPGTRLTVL.

The table lists this clone with a few counts. This sequence joins TRBV4-1 and TRBJ1-5; no definite D call. Trimming cost V 4 bases and J 3 bases, with 16 bases left between them. CDR3 length: 16 amino acids. Germline V gene data show CDR1 as MGHRA and CDR2 as YSYEKL. The CDR3 protein is CASSRGPTLNNQPQHF. CDR3 sequence (DNA): TGCGCCAGCAGCCGAGGTCCTACACTCAACAATCAGCCCCAGCATTTT.

The chain couples TRBV9 to TRBJ2-2; tentatively, D is TRBD2 (5 bases). Germline values: CDR1 SGDLS, CDR2 YYNGEE. Trimming cost V 6 bases and J 6 bases, with 18 bases left between them. The CDR3 covers 15 residues. In DNA, the CDR3 is TGTGCCAGCACCTTAGGCCGGGTCGGGGCCGGGGAGCTGTTTTTT. Its protein product is CASTLGRVGAGELFF.

This sequence joins TRBV2 and TRBJ2-1; D perhaps matches TRBD1 (6 bases). Germline V lookup: CDR1 SNHLY, CDR2 FYNNEI. The CDR3 runs 12 residues. Trimming removed 5 bases at V and 9 bases at J, with 11 bases between. CDR3 in DNA: TGTGCCAGCAGTAGGACAGAAGGTGAGCAGTTCTTC. The encoded protein is CASSRTEGEQFF. The entire variable domain, with the rest obtained from reference TRBV2 and TRBJ2-1, is as follows: EPEVTQTPSHQVTQMGQEVILRCVPISNHLYFYWYRQILGQKVEFLVSFYNNEISEKSEIFDDQFSVERPDGSNFTLKIRSTKLEDSAMYFCASSRTEGEQFFGPGTRLTVL.

This sequence joins TRBV6-6 and TRBJ2-7, with 7 bases fitting TRBD1. With 10 bases clipped from V and 0 bases from J, the junction kept 6 bases outside the gene matches. The CDR3 extends over 13 amino acids. The germline V gene has CDR1 MNHNY and CDR2 SVGAGI (reference sequence). CDR3 DNA sequence: TGTGCCACCTCGGACAGGAACTCCTACGAGCAGTACTTC. It is translated as CATSDRNSYEQYF.

This clone appeared a single time. The chain is built from TRBV5-1 and TRBJ2-4; no reliable D call. Germline lookup yields CDR1 SGHRS and CDR2 YFSETQ. The CDR3 totals 14 residues. With 3 bases removed from V and 10 bases from J, the gap between germline ends came to 17 bases. The CDR3 sequence: CASSSDTQTLIQYF. In DNA, the CDR3 is TGCGCCAGCAGCTCAGACACTCAAACACTGATTCAGTACTTC. The full variable domain, its missing parts supplied by reference TRBV5-1 and TRBJ2-4, is KAGVTQTPRYLIKTRGQQVTLSCSPISGHRSVSWYQQTPGQGLQFLFEYFSETQRNKGNFPGRFSGRQFSNSRSEMNVSTLELGDSALYLCASSSDTQTLIQYFGAGTRLSVL.

This clone was observed a handful of times. J is TRBJ1-5 and V is TRBV19, with a possible D match to TRBD1 (6 bases). Germline V gives CDR1 LNHDA, CDR2 SQIVND (reference sequence). The V gene lost 1 base and the J gene lost 7 bases, with 17 bases spanning the gap. CDR3 size: 16 residues. The CDR3 DNA reads TGTGCCAGTAGTATAGGTGGTAACAGGGCTGGCCAGCCCCAGCATTTT. This translates into CASSIGGNRAGQPQHF.

The gene calls are TRBV7-8 and TRBJ2-5; 7 bases line up with TRBD2. CDR3 length: 16 residues. With V trimmed by 2 bases and J by 1 base, 7 bases remained unmatched. The germline V gene encodes CDR1 SGHVS and CDR2 FQNEAQ. The CDR3 spells CASSLTVRGSQETQYF. The CDR3 nucleotides are TGTGCCAGCAGCTTAACGGTGCGGGGGTCCCAAGAGACCCAGTACTTC.

This clone was picked up a small number of times. The rearrangement uses TRBV29-1 and TRBJ1-2; tentative D call: TRBD1 (6 bases). The CDR3 contains 14 residues. V was trimmed by 0 bases and J by 3 bases, leaving 11 bases between them. CDR1 is SQVTM and CDR2 is ANQGSEA in the germline V gene. Here the CDR3 reads CSVEDRSGDYGYTF. CDR3 nucleotide sequence: TGCAGCGTTGAAGATAGATCAGGGGACTATGGCTACACCTTC.

This chain links TRBV4-1 with TRBJ1-3; D not resolved. Trimming removed 5 bases from V and 3 bases from J, with 11 bases in between. The CDR3 has 14 amino acids. The germline gives CDR1 MGHRA, CDR2 YSYEKL. The CDR3 bases are TGCGCCAGCAGCTTCCAAGCGTATGGAAACACCATATATTTT. It translates to CASSFQAYGNTIYF.

This chain links TRBV9 with TRBJ1-1, with TRBD1 identical over 11 bases. V was pared by 3 bases and J by 4 bases, with 2 bases of the junction left unmatched. Looked up from germline, CDR1 is SGDLS and CDR2 is YYNGEE. The CDR3 runs to 14 residues. As DNA, the CDR3 is TGTGCCAGCAGCGCCGGGACAGGGGGCACTGAAGCTTTCTTT. Its protein product is CASSAGTGGTEAFF.

V and J are TRBV10-3 and TRBJ1-2; TRBD1 might be the D (5 bases). The germline CDR1 and CDR2 sequences are ENHRY and SYGVKD. This CDR3 comprises 15 residues. Trimming removed 0 bases from V and 8 bases from J, with 16 bases in between. The CDR3 DNA reads TGTGCCATCAGTGAGTCGACACCAGGGCTGGGGGGCTACACCTTC. It is translated as CAISESTPGLGGYTF.

The V call is TRBV5-6, the J call TRBJ2-3, with D unclear. Between the trimmed V and J ends, which lost 0 bases and 0 bases, there was a span of 11 bases. CDR3 length: 16 amino acids. The germline V gene has CDR1 SGHDT and CDR2 YYEEEE. The CDR3 loop is CASSLARSFSTDTQYF. The CDR3 DNA follows: TGTGCCAGCAGCTTGGCCCGGAGCTTCAGCACAGATACGCAGTATTTT.

This clone was detected only a few times. This rearrangement joins TRBV7-9 to TRBJ1-6; D possibly corresponds to TRBD1 (6 bases). V gave up 4 bases and J gave up 7 bases, with 14 bases separating them. The CDR3 sequence is 15 residues long. In germline, CDR1 is SEHNR, CDR2 FQNEAQ (reference sequence). The CDR3, as DNA: TGTGCCAGCAGCTCTATACAGGGACGGAATTCACCCCTCCACTTT. Protein: CASSSIQGRNSPLHF.